The sequence of this T cell receptor (beta chain) was determined in a study of beta chain features in type 1 diabetes. General study results and limits: Naive, central memory and Treg TCRB repertoires seemed to resemble each other more closely in patients than they did in healthy donors. Patients with Type 1 diabetes showed moderately but significantly shorter TCRB CDR3s in all four CD4+ subsets.

The authors reverse transcribed all of the isolated RNA, so sequencing captured expressed TCRB transcripts. TCRdb's table, derived via immunoSEQ multiplex PCR, lists solely in-frame clones and lacks some. The table shows under 900,000 clones, with roughly 16% occurring only once. The CDR3 runs to 12 residues. Looked up from germline, CDR1 is MDHEN and CDR2 is SYDVKM. This clone was seen a few times. What it binds is unknown. Sequenced material: naive CD4+ T cells from blood. The TCR was taken from a woman aged 18-35 years in good health. This chain joins TRBV28 and TRBJ2-2; D not resolved. CDR3 amino acids: CVGQDNTGELFF. CDR3 DNA: TGTGTGGGCCAGGATAACACCGGGGAGCTGTTTTTT. The entire variable domain, with the rest obtained from reference TRBV28 and TRBJ2-2, is as follows: DVKVTQSSRYLVKRTGEKVFLECVQDMDHENMFWYRQDPGLGLRLIYFSYDVKMKEKGDIPEGYSVSREKKERFSLILESASTNQTSMYLCVGQDNTGELFFGEGSRLTVL.